This T cell receptor beta chain was documented in a study of blood T cell repertoires in COVID-19. Whole-study context: COVID-19 samples collected from the United States, Italy and Spain covered acute and convalescent phases.

Enrolled through a virtual design, the participants were between 18 and 89 years of age and came from fewer than 30 US areas. V shed 2 bases and J shed 3 bases, with 13 bases lying between them. The CDR3 covers 15 residues. From germline, CDR1 is GTSNPN and CDR2 SVGIG (reference sequence). This table comes from immunoSEQ multiplex PCR, and its TCRdb copy is limited to in-frame clones, with some not included. The sample has fewer than 250,000 clones; approximately 84% are singletons. The sequencing input was PBMCs or T cells enriched from blood (not recorded which). The source of this sequence is a woman in her 30s who had recovered from COVID-19. The rearrangement links TRBV30 to TRBJ1-4; D is uncertain. The CDR3 here is CAWSYSRGPNEKLFF. CDR3 in DNA: TGTGCCTGGAGTTACTCCAGAGGGCCTAATGAAAAACTGTTTTTT.